This is a list of T cell receptor beta chains from one sample in a study of Graves' ophthalmopathy and Graves' hyperthyroidism. TCRdb reprocessed the multiplex PCR reads via MiXCR and lists one record per CDR3 protein. Counted here are 1 million to 1.3 million distinct CDR3 sequences, roughly 35% occurring once; the ten biggest clones make up approximately 10%. Sequenced input: peripheral blood or thyroid tissue (not recorded which). These receptors were obtained from an adult man with Graves' hyperthyroidism. Each CDR3 is given with its conserved first and last residue. A D gene is named only where the DNA matches it firmly. Clone sizes are given selectively: once, few, many, or a class where the clone is expanded.

j_gene	abundance	v_gene	len	d_gene	CDR3nt	CDR3aa
TRBJ1-5	few	TRBV10-3	15	.	TGTGCCATCAGTGTTCAGGGAGGGGTCAATCAGCCCCAGCATTTT	CAISVQGGVNQPQHF
TRBJ1-1	many	TRBV7-9	13	.	TGTGCCAGCAGCTTCATCGGGGTCACTGAAGCTTTCTTT	CASSFIGVTEAFF
TRBJ1-2	.	TRBV11-3	14	TRBD1	TGTGCCAGCAGCTTGCAGGGGGCCGTACGAGGCTACACCTTC	CASSLQGAVRGYTF
TRBJ2-5	many	TRBV11-2	13	.	TGTGCCAGCAGCATGGCTCCGCCAGGGGCCCAGTACTTC	CASSMAPPGAQYF
TRBJ1-2	.	TRBV20-1	13	TRBD1	TGCAGTGCTAGGGACAGGGTGAACTATGGCTACACCTTC	CSARDRVNYGYTF
TRBJ1-2	few	TRBV7-3	12	.	TGTGCCAGCAGCCCGGGGAGATGGGGCTACACCTTC	CASSPGRWGYTF
TRBJ1-1	many	TRBV7-2	13	.	TGTGCCAGCAGCGTAACAGGGCGGACTGAAGCTTTCTTT	CASSVTGRTEAFF
TRBJ2-5	.	TRBV4-3	20	TRBD2	TGCGCCAGCAGCCAAGATCATGGGACTAGCGGGAGGAGGGGACGGGAGACCCAGTACTTC	CASSQDHGTSGRRGRETQYF
TRBJ1-3	few	TRBV6-2/TRBV6-3	14	.	TGTGCCAGCAGACAGACAGGCGACGGAAACACCATATATTTT	CASRQTGDGNTIYF
TRBJ1-6	many	TRBV20-1	15	TRBD1	TGCAGTGCTAGAGGCACCGGACAGGGGTTTTCACCCCTCCACTTT	CSARGTGQGFSPLHF
TRBJ2-7	many	TRBV24-1	15	TRBD2	TGTGCCACCAGTGTCCCGGGACTACTCACCTACGAGCAGTACTTC	CATSVPGLLTYEQYF
TRBJ2-7	many	TRBV7-9	13	.	TGTGCCAGCAGCTTAGGATCAGGGAGCGAGCAGTACTTC	CASSLGSGSEQYF
TRBJ2-5	few	TRBV12-3/TRBV12-4	15	.	TGTGCCAGCAGTCAGGACCCTTTGGGGCAAGAGACCCAGTACTTC	CASSQDPLGQETQYF
TRBJ1-4	many	TRBV25-1	17	.	TGTGCCAGCAGTGAATGGGGCAGGGGAGCAACTAATGAAAAACTGTTTTTT	CASSEWGRGATNEKLFF
TRBJ2-7	.	TRBV10-3	13	.	TGTGCCATTGGGAAAGGGCCCTCCTACGAGCAGTACTTC	CAIGKGPSYEQYF
TRBJ2-2	many	TRBV7-3	15	.	TGTGCCAGCAGCTTAACACCCAAGAACACCGGGGAGCTGTTTTTT	CASSLTPKNTGELFF
TRBJ1-1	.	TRBV25-1	18	TRBD1	TGTGCCAGCAGTTACTCCCGGACAGGGGCAAAGAGGAACACTGAAGCTTTCTTT	CASSYSRTGAKRNTEAFF
TRBJ1-2	.	TRBV11-2	15	.	TGTGCCAGCAGCCGACGGCGTCGGACTAACTATGGCTACACCTTC	CASSRRRRTNYGYTF
TRBJ1-1	many	TRBV29-1	15	.	TGCAGCGTTCTTACCCGGGCAGGGGAGAACACTGAAGCTTTCTTT	CSVLTRAGENTEAFF
TRBJ2-2	.	TRBV9	15	TRBD1	TGTGCCAGCAGCGTAGTTACAGGGGCGACCGGGGAGCTGTTTTTT	CASSVVTGATGELFF
TRBJ1-1	once	TRBV25-1	16	.	TGCGCCAGCAGTGAAAACCTGGACAGCGTGAGCACTGAAGCTTTCTTT	CASSENLDSVSTEAFF
TRBJ2-7	many	TRBV9	13	.	TGTGCCAGCAGCGGTAGCGGATTGGACGAGCAGTACTTC	CASSGSGLDEQYF
TRBJ2-5	many	TRBV29-1	15	.	TGCAGCGTTGAGGGCCTTAACCCGCCCGGGGAGACCCAGTACTTC	CSVEGLNPPGETQYF
TRBJ1-1	.	TRBV10-3	15	TRBD1	TGTGCCATCAGAGGACAGGGGCCCGTAAGTTCTGAAGCTTTCTTT	CAIRGQGPVSSEAFF
TRBJ1-5	.	TRBV7-2	16	TRBD1	TGTGCCAGCAGCATATCCGGACAGGGGCCTGGATGGCCCCAGCATTTT	CASSISGQGPGWPQHF
TRBJ2-2	.	TRBV2	15	.	TGTGCCAGCAGTGGAAACGCCGCGAACACCGGGGAGCTGTTTTTT	CASSGNAANTGELFF
TRBJ2-2	many	TRBV5-1	14	.	TGCGCCAGCAGCTTCCGGGTCGGCACCGGGGAGCTGTTTTTT	CASSFRVGTGELFF
TRBJ2-7	few	TRBV4-3	14	.	TGCGCCAGCAGCCAAGTTGGTGGGGGCCACGAGCAGTACTTC	CASSQVGGGHEQYF
TRBJ1-5	many	TRBV19	16	TRBD1	TGTGCCAGTAGTGCCCTTGGGACAGGGATCGCACAGCCCCAGCATTTT	CASSALGTGIAQPQHF
TRBJ2-5	.	TRBV6-2/TRBV6-3	14	.	TGTGCCAGCAGTTTAGCGGATCTGCAAGAGACCCAGTACTTC	CASSLADLQETQYF
TRBJ1-2	few	TRBV28	15	TRBD1	TGTGCCAGCAGTCCCCTGACAGGGAAGCACTATGGCTACACCTTC	CASSPLTGKHYGYTF
TRBJ1-2	many	TRBV5-1	11	.	TGCGCCAGCCGGGGATACTATGGCTACACCTTC	CASRGYYGYTF
TRBJ2-5	.	TRBV29-1	14	TRBD2	TGCAGCGTCGGGGGGGGGCGATACGGGGAGACCCAGTACTTC	CSVGGGRYGETQYF
TRBJ2-5	many	TRBV4-3	15	.	TGCGCCAGCAAAAGGGTCAACGGTCCCCAGGAGACCCAGTACTTC	CASKRVNGPQETQYF
TRBJ2-5	.	TRBV2	14	.	TGTGCCAGCAGTGCTCCCCTAGCCTGGGAGACCCAGTACTTC	CASSAPLAWETQYF
TRBJ2-7	few	TRBV5-5	13	.	TGTGCCAGCAGCCTCAGGGTCGTCCACGAGCAGTACTTC	CASSLRVVHEQYF
TRBJ2-1	.	TRBV2	14	.	TGTGCCAGCCGTAAACTAGATTTCGGCAATGAGCAGTTCTTC	CASRKLDFGNEQFF
TRBJ1-4	few	TRBV7-2	14	.	TGTGCCAGCAGCTTCTCGCCAACTAATGAAAAACTGTTTTTT	CASSFSPTNEKLFF
TRBJ2-7	many	TRBV5-1	14	.	TGCGCCAGCAGCTTTGGCATATCCTCCTACGAGCAGTACTTC	CASSFGISSYEQYF
TRBJ2-2	.	TRBV19	16	TRBD2	TGTGCCAGTAGTGCGGGACTAGCGGGAGCCACCGGGGAGCTGTTTTTT	CASSAGLAGATGELFF
TRBJ2-7	many	TRBV4-2	13	.	TGTGCCAGCAGCCAAGATGTACTCCGGCAGCAGTACTTC	CASSQDVLRQQYF
TRBJ2-5	once	TRBV11-2	11	.	TGTGCCAGCAGCCGGTGGGACTCCCAGTACTTC	CASSRWDSQYF
TRBJ1-5	few	TRBV6-1	15	.	TGTGCCAGCAGTGAAAGGAGGGGACGGAATCAGCCCCAGCATTTT	CASSERRGRNQPQHF
TRBJ2-7	few	TRBV5-1	15	TRBD1	TGCGCCAGCAGGAACCCTTGGGACAGGGGCTACGAGCAGTACTTC	CASRNPWDRGYEQYF
TRBJ1-1	many	TRBV20-1	14	.	TGCAGTGCTAGAGATGGAGGTGTGGCCACTGAAGCTTTCTTT	CSARDGGVATEAFF
TRBJ2-5	.	TRBV9	14	.	TGTGCCAGCAGCGTAGCTACAGTACGAGAGACCCAGTACTTC	CASSVATVRETQYF
TRBJ1-4	.	TRBV12-3/TRBV12-4	10	.	TGTGCCAGCAGTTTAGACGGCTTGTTTTTT	CASSLDGLFF
TRBJ1-2	.	TRBV14	14	.	TGTGCCAGCAGCCAGGGCAGTCTAGGATATGGCTACACCTTC	CASSQGSLGYGYTF
TRBJ2-7	few	TRBV28	15	TRBD1	TGTGCCAGCAGTTTATCGGGGACAGCCGGTTACGAGCAGTACTTC	CASSLSGTAGYEQYF
TRBJ2-7	many	TRBV2	11	.	TGTGCCAGCAGGGACTTAAGCGAGCAGTACTTC	CASRDLSEQYF
TRBJ2-7	many	TRBV7-2	15	.	TGTGCCAGCCGGGACGACCGGGACTTCTCCTACGAGCAGTACTTC	CASRDDRDFSYEQYF
TRBJ1-1	.	TRBV19	13	.	TGTGCCAGTAGTCCCTCGCGGGGCGCTGAAGCTTTCTTT	CASSPSRGAEAFF
TRBJ1-2	many	TRBV29-1	12	TRBD1	TGCAGCGATACACAGGGGTTGGGTGGCTACACCTTC	CSDTQGLGGYTF
TRBJ2-7	few	TRBV2	14	.	TGTGCCAGCAGGCGTGGACAAGGGGATAGGGAGCAGTACTTC	CASRRGQGDREQYF
TRBJ2-2	many	TRBV6-5	13	.	TGTGCCTGTTTGGGAACGAACACCGGGGAGCTGTTTTTT	CACLGTNTGELFF
TRBJ1-2	few	TRBV10-3	15	.	TGTGCCATCAGGGGTTTGGGACCTTTTCGTCATGGCTACACCTTC	CAIRGLGPFRHGYTF
TRBJ1-1	.	TRBV2	14	TRBD1	TGTGCCAGCAGCTTAGACAGGGGTATTGCTGAAGCTTTCTTT	CASSLDRGIAEAFF
TRBJ2-5	.	TRBV6-2/TRBV6-3	15	.	TGTGCCAGCAGCTTCTCCGCAGGAGAGCAAGAGACCCAGTACTTC	CASSFSAGEQETQYF
TRBJ1-1	many	TRBV29-1	12	.	TGCAGCGGATCGAGGGTGAACACTGAAGCTTTCTTT	CSGSRVNTEAFF